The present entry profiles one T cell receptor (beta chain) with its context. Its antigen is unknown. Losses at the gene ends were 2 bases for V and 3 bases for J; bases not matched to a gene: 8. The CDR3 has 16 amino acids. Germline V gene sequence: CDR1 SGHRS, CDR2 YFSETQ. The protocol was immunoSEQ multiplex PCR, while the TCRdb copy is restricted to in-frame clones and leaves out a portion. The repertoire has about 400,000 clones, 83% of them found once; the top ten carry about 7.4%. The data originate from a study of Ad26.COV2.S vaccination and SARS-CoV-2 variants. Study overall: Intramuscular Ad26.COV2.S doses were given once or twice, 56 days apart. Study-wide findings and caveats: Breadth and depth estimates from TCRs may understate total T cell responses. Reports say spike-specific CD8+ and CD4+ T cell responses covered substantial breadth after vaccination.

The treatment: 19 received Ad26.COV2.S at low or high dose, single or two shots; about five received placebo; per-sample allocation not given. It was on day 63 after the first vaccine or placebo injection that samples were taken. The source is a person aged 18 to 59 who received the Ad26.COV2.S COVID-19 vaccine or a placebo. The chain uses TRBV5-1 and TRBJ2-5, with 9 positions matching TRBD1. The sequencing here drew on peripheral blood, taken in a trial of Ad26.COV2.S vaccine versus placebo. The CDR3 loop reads CASSLLGTGTEETQYF. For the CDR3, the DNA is TGCGCCAGCAGCTTACTAGGGACAGGGACGGAAGAGACCCAGTACTTC.